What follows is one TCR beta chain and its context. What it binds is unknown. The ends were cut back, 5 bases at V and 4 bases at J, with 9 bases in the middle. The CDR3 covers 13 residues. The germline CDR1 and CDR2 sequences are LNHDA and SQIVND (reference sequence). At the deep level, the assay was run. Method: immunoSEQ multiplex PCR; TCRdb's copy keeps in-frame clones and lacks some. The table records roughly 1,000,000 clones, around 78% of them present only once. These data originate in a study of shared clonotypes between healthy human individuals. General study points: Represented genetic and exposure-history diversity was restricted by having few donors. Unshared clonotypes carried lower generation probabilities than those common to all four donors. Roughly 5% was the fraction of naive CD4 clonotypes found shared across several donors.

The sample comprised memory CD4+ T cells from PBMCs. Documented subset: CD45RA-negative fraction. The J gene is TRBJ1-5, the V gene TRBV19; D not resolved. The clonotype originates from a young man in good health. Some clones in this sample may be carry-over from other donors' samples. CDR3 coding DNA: TGTGCCAGTAGTTGGTCAGAAAATCAGCCCCAGCATTTT. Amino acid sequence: CASSWSENQPQHF.